Shown below are 18 T cell receptor beta chains from a single sample sequenced in a study of blood T cell repertoires in COVID-19. Sequencing was performed with immunoSEQ multiplex PCR; in TCRdb, only in-frame clones are kept and a portion is missing. The sample yields some 190,000 clones, less than 85% seen once. Sequenced sample: peripheral blood. The receptors stem from an elderly woman with COVID-19, enrolled during active disease.

The V gene is TRBV10-3, the J gene TRBJ2-1, with 11 bases aligning to TRBD2. Germline V gene lookup returns CDR1 ENHRY and CDR2 SYGVKD. This CDR3 spans 15 amino acids. With 3 bases clipped from V and 9 bases from J, the junction kept 7 bases outside the gene matches. CDR3 nucleotides: TGTGCCATCAGTGAAAAACTAGCGGGGGTTGGTGAGCAGTTCTTC. It yields the protein CAISEKLAGVGEQFF.

Of note for this clone: The junction shows a germline mismatch at one end, possibly a read error. The rearrangement links TRBV3-1 (or the pseudogene TRBV3-2) to TRBJ1-2; TRBD1 aligns across 7 bases. CDR3 length: 14 residues. Germline V gene data show CDR1 as LGHDT and CDR2 as YNNKEL (reference sequence). The CDR3 nucleotides read TGTGCCAGCAGTCAAGCGGGGACAGTCTATGGCTACACCTTC. This sequence encodes CASSQAGTVYGYTF.

V usage is TRBV4-1 and J usage is TRBJ2-7; 10 bases are a match to TRBD1. Germline assignment: CDR1 MGHRA and CDR2 YSYEKL. V lost 4 bases, J lost 5 bases, and 5 bases stayed unmatched. The CDR3 length is 14 residues. The CDR3 nucleotides are TGCGCCAGCAGCCCGGGACAGGGGTCCAACGAGCAGTACTTC. It yields the protein CASSPGQGSNEQYF.

With respect to this clone: Other DNA sequences from this sample encode an identical CDR3 as well. The rearrangement links TRBV6-5 to TRBJ2-7; D ambiguous. The ends were cut back, 6 bases at V and 0 bases at J, with 3 bases in the middle. This CDR3 region has 11 residues. Germline V gene sequence: CDR1 MNHEY, CDR2 SVGAGI. CDR3 DNA: TGTGCCAGCAGCCACTCCTACGAGCAGTACTTC. Translating gives CASSHSYEQYF.

This chain connects TRBV13 to TRBJ1-2, with 7 positions matching TRBD1. Trimming removed 7 bases from V and 4 bases from J; junction bases left unmatched: 9. The CDR3 covers 14 residues. The germline CDR1 and CDR2 sequences are PRHDT and FYEKMQ (reference sequence). The CDR3 loop reads CASIVRDSSYGYTF. The CDR3 DNA is TGTGCCAGCATCGTAAGGGACAGCTCCTATGGCTACACCTTC. Together with reference TRBV13 and TRBJ1-2, the CDR3 gives the full variable domain: AAGVIQSPRHLIKEKRETATLKCYPIPRHDTVYWYQQGPGQDPQFLISFYEKMQSDKGSIPDRFSAQQFSDYHSELNMSSLELGDSALYFCASIVRDSSYGYTFGSGTRLTVV.

The gene calls are TRBV3-1 (or the pseudogene TRBV3-2) and TRBJ1-1, with D possibly being TRBD1 (6 bases). Trimming pared 3 bases from V and 5 bases from J, leaving 13 bases between. This CDR3 is built from 14 residues. Germline V CDR1 and CDR2: LGHDT, YNNKEL (reference sequence). CDR3 amino acids: CASSHSAGATEAFF. Written as DNA, the CDR3 is TGTGCCAGCAGCCACTCAGCGGGGGCGACTGAAGCTTTCTTT.

The V call is TRBV15, the J call TRBJ1-5; 7 positions match TRBD1. CDR1 is LNHNV and CDR2 is YYDKDF in the germline V gene (reference sequence). The CDR3 contains 16 residues. V lost 0 bases to trimming and J lost 6 bases; unmatched junction nucleotides: 8. CDR3 nucleotide sequence: TGTGCCACCAGCAGAGATAGGGGGCAGGGCCGTCAGCCCCAGCATTTT. Amino acid sequence: CATSRDRGQGRQPQHF.

The chain uses TRBV5-6 and TRBJ1-2; 8 bases are shared with TRBD1. V trimming: 1 base; J trimming: 2 bases; junction bases outside the gene matches: 10. There are 17 residues in the CDR3. Germline V gene data show CDR1 as SGHDT and CDR2 as YYEEEE. The CDR3 nucleotides read TGTGCCAGCAGCTTGCGGCAGGGGGCCGATCAAAACTATGGCTACACCTTC. Encoded protein: CASSLRQGADQNYGYTF.

This clone was recorded only once. V gene TRBV19 combines with J gene TRBJ2-7; 7 bases line up with TRBD1. The length of the CDR3 is 15 residues. Germline assignment: CDR1 LNHDA and CDR2 SQIVND (reference sequence). The ends lost 1 base at V and 2 bases at J; junction bases unmatched: 5. DNA of the CDR3: TGTGCCAGTAGTATAGTGGCAGGGGGAACCTACGAGCAGTACTTC. It yields the protein CASSIVAGGTYEQYF.

The rearrangement joins TRBV5-4 to TRBJ2-6; 7 nucleotides align to TRBD2. This CDR3 contains 15 residues. J was trimmed by 4 bases and V by 4 bases; bases with no gene match: 5. Germline V lookup: CDR1 SGHNT, CDR2 YYREEE (reference sequence). The CDR3 spells CASSLAGEGANVLTF. In nucleotides, the CDR3 is TGTGCCAGCAGCCTTGCGGGAGAGGGGGCCAACGTCCTGACTTTC. The complete variable domain, with remaining parts taken from reference TRBV5-4 and TRBJ2-6, reads ETGVTQSPTHLIKTRGQQVTLRCSSQSGHNTVSWYQQALGQGPQFIFQYYREEENGRGNFPPRFSGLQFPNYSSELNVNALELDDSALYLCASSLAGEGANVLTFGAGSRLTVL.

The V and J genes are TRBV5-4 and TRBJ1-6; TRBD1 matches 8 bases. J lost 7 bases, V lost 4 bases, and 7 bases had no gene match. The CDR3 is 15 residues long. Germline V lookup: CDR1 SGHNT, CDR2 YYREEE (reference sequence). This CDR3 is CASSIPTGANSPLHF. The CDR3 bases are TGTGCCAGCAGCATACCGACAGGGGCCAATTCACCCCTCCACTTT.

The chain uses TRBV6-4 and TRBJ1-2, with TRBD1 as a possible D gene (5 bases). Germline V CDR1 and CDR2: MRHNA, SNTAGT. V was trimmed by 6 bases and J by 8 bases, leaving 19 bases between them. The length of the CDR3 is 14 residues. CDR3 DNA: TGTGCCAGCAGCCGCCTAGCGGTTCGGGGCGGCTACACCTTC. Amino acids: CASSRLAVRGGYTF.

This clone has only one observation. CDR3 in DNA: TGCGCCAGCAGCTTGGCTCAGGGAACAGGCGGCTACACCTTC. It yields the protein CASSLAQGTGGYTF. The V gene is TRBV5-1, the J gene TRBJ1-2; TRBD1 is a possible D gene (5 bases). Germline V gives CDR1 SGHRS, CDR2 YFSETQ. V shed 0 bases and J shed 8 bases, with 14 bases lying between them. The CDR3 has 14 amino acids.

The genes are TRBV5-6 and TRBJ2-1, with D tentatively TRBD2 (6 bases). Trimming removed 4 bases from V and 1 base from J, with 18 bases in between. Per the germline V gene, CDR1 is SGHDT and CDR2 is YYEEEE. The CDR3 is made up of 17 amino acids. The CDR3 sequence is CASSPRGGAVSYNEQFF. For the CDR3, the DNA is TGTGCCAGCAGCCCCCGTGGAGGGGCCGTATCCTACAATGAGCAGTTCTTC.

The chain combines TRBV5-8 with TRBJ1-6; 7 positions agree with TRBD1. The germline V gene encodes CDR1 SGHTS and CDR2 YDEGEE. V shed 5 bases and J 6 bases; nucleotides not matched to a gene: 14. The CDR3 is made up of 17 amino acids. Written as DNA, the CDR3 is TGTGCCAGCAGTCGTTTTCCCGGGACAGAGTTTAATTCACCCCTCCACTTT. It translates to CASSRFPGTEFNSPLHF.

The chain recombines TRBV5-6 with TRBJ1-1; 7 bases line up with TRBD1. Germline values: CDR1 SGHDT, CDR2 YYEEEE. With V trimmed by 6 bases and J by 1 base, 9 bases remained unmatched. The CDR3 runs to 15 residues. DNA of the CDR3: TGTGCCAGCAACCTGGGGGACAGACCGAACACTGAAGCTTTCTTT. This encodes CASNLGDRPNTEAFF.

The V gene is TRBV11-2, the J gene TRBJ1-5, with D hard to call. Trimming shortened V by 3 bases and J by 9 bases, and 21 bases separated the two germline ends. Looked up from germline, CDR1 is SGHAT and CDR2 is FQNNGV. The CDR3 totals 16 residues. CDR3 sequence reads: CASSLGPTRSAGPQHF. CDR3 nucleotide sequence: TGTGCCAGCAGCTTGGGCCCCACTCGGTCCGCTGGGCCCCAGCATTTT.

This chain links TRBV28 with TRBJ2-1, with D maybe TRBD2 (6 bases). V was trimmed by 3 bases and J by 4 bases, leaving 13 bases between them. CDR1 is MDHEN, CDR2 SYDVKM, per germline. This CDR3 contains 15 residues. CDR3 sequence reads: CASSLEGRGYNEQFF. CDR3 nucleotides: TGTGCCAGCAGTTTGGAGGGAAGGGGTTACAATGAGCAGTTCTTC.